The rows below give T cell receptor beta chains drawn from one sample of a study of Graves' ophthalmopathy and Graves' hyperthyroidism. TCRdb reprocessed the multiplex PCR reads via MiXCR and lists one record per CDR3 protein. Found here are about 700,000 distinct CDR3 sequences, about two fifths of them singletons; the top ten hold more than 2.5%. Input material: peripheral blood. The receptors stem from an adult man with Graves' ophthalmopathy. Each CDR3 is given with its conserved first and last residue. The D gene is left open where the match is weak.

CDR3: CASSKAGTSGAYEQYF
length: 16
V: TRBV2
D: TRBD2

CDR3: CASSRDRLWTDTQYF
length: 15
V: TRBV7-2
D: .

CDR3: CATSEGLADHTGELFF
length: 16
V: TRBV24-1
D: TRBD2

CDR3: CASSLRSGASNTGELFF
length: 17
V: TRBV11-2
D: .

CDR3: CSAKGGFYGYTF
length: 12
V: TRBV20-1
D: .

CDR3: CASSSHRTGNTIYF
length: 14
V: TRBV12-3/TRBV12-4
D: .

CDR3: CASSVGPRDGATNEKLFF
length: 18
V: TRBV9
D: .

CDR3: CASSHDLGTDKETQYF
length: 16
V: TRBV12-3/TRBV12-4
D: TRBD1

CDR3: CASSQESRQGSGYTF
length: 15
V: TRBV4-3
D: TRBD1

CDR3: CASFQGQVMNTEAFF
length: 15
V: TRBV10-3
D: .

CDR3: CASRGGGNQETQYF
length: 14
V: TRBV19
D: .

CDR3: CSRDRAAYEQYF
length: 12
V: TRBV29-1
D: TRBD1

CDR3: CASSDPQGGYTF
length: 12
V: TRBV2
D: .

CDR3: CASSPRQGPMNTEAFF
length: 16
V: TRBV7-9
D: TRBD1

CDR3: CASSLNVGTGSGYTF
length: 15
V: TRBV7-2
D: TRBD1

CDR3: CSVEDSGHGYTF
length: 12
V: TRBV29-1
D: .

CDR3: CASSTYTGTAIPSGANVLTF
length: 20
V: TRBV11-2
D: TRBD1

CDR3: CASSEQNTGELFF
length: 13
V: TRBV2
D: .

CDR3: CSVCIGELFF
length: 10
V: TRBV29-1
D: .

CDR3: CASSQVKVRPYGYTF
length: 15
V: TRBV4-3
D: .

CDR3: CASTGTHNQPQHF
length: 13
V: TRBV10-3
D: .

CDR3: CASSGSSDEKLFF
length: 13
V: TRBV9
D: .

CDR3: CASSVGFGGFQETQYF
length: 16
V: TRBV9
D: .

CDR3: CASSQESGTPEKLFF
length: 15
V: TRBV7-9
D: .

CDR3: CASSINRDGYTF
length: 12
V: TRBV7-9
D: .

CDR3: CASSGYVGTGELFF
length: 14
V: TRBV7-9
D: .

CDR3: CASSQGGATEAFF
length: 13
V: TRBV4-2
D: .

CDR3: CASSPPGSASYEQYF
length: 15
V: TRBV7-9
D: .

CDR3: CASSLAGDSGELFF
length: 14
V: TRBV7-9
D: .

CDR3: CASSFIQGHEQYF
length: 13
V: TRBV7-3
D: .

CDR3: CAIWTGEKLFF
length: 11
V: TRBV10-3
D: TRBD1

CDR3: CASSWTGGTNEQYF
length: 14
V: TRBV5-1
D: TRBD1

CDR3: CSVERATGHGYTF
length: 13
V: TRBV29-1
D: TRBD1

CDR3: CASSLVSGGFYEQYF
length: 15
V: TRBV7-9
D: TRBD2

CDR3: CATSRSGAGANVLTF
length: 15
V: TRBV15
D: .

CDR3: CASSPGTGDTGELSW
length: 15
V: TRBV7-9
D: .

CDR3: CAGSLGQGSVTEAFF
length: 15
V: TRBV5-5
D: .

CDR3: CSADTSRDPSTDTQYF
length: 16
V: TRBV29-1
D: .

CDR3: CASSIIGQGDEKLFF
length: 15
V: TRBV19
D: TRBD1

CDR3: CAISGDRAPTDTQYF
length: 15
V: TRBV10-3
D: TRBD1

CDR3: CASTRQGAKKLFF
length: 13
V: TRBV19
D: TRBD1

CDR3: CASSQARGAGNTIYF
length: 15
V: TRBV4-3
D: .

CDR3: CASSYTYGYTF
length: 11
V: TRBV6-2/TRBV6-3
D: .

CDR3: CASSVEGPGITGNTIYF
length: 17
V: TRBV9
D: .

CDR3: CSVGVGYSGNTIYF
length: 14
V: TRBV29-1
D: .

CDR3: CASSLAWDSHVEAFF
length: 15
V: TRBV7-9
D: TRBD1

CDR3: CASSRRAGGSTDTQYF
length: 16
V: TRBV7-6
D: TRBD2

CDR3: CASSQGQGHLVYGYTF
length: 16
V: TRBV4-2
D: .

CDR3: CATSDPTPGQGATGELFF
length: 18
V: TRBV24-1
D: TRBD1

CDR3: CASSSSGRETQYF
length: 13
V: TRBV7-9
D: TRBD2

CDR3: CASRRRDRGDEQYF
length: 14
V: TRBV10-3
D: TRBD1

CDR3: CASSSGAGLTEAFF
length: 14
V: TRBV7-9
D: .